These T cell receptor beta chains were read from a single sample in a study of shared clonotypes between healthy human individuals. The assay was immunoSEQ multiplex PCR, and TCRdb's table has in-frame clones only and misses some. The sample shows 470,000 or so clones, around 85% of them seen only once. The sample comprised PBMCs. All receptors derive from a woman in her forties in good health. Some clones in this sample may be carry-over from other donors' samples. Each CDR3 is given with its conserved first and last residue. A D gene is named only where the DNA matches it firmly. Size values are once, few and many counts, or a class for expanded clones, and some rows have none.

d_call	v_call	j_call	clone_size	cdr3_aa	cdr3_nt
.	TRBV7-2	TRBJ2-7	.	CASSLAGQAYEQYF	TGTGCCAGCAGCTTAGCGGGACAAGCCTACGAGCAGTACTTC
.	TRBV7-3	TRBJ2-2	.	CASAPHPPDTGGELFF	TGTGCCAGCGCTCCACACCCTCCCGATACGGGCGGGGAGCTGTTTTTT
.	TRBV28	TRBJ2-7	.	CASSSSSGVRQYF	TGTGCCAGCAGTTCTTCTTCTGGTGTTCGGCAGTACTTC
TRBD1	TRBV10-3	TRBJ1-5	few	CAISLGQHHNQPQHF	TGTGCCATCAGCTTGGGACAGCACCACAATCAGCCCCAGCATTTT
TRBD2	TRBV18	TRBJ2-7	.	CASSPRTSGSSTYEQYF	TGTGCCAGCTCACCACGGACTAGCGGGTCCAGTACCTACGAGCAGTACTTC
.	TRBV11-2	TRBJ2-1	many	CASSLGPLESGEQFF	TGTGCCAGCAGCTTAGGCCCTTTGGAGTCCGGGGAGCAGTTCTTC
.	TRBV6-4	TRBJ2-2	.	CASSDSRGDTLKTGELFF	TGTGCCAGCAGTGACTCAAGGGGGGACACCCTGAAGACCGGGGAGCTGTTTTTT
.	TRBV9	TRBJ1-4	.	CASSVGAGRNEKLFF	TGTGCCAGCAGCGTAGGGGCAGGGAGGAATGAAAAACTGTTTTTT
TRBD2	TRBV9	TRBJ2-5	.	CASSVGGLAGQETQYF	TGTGCCAGCAGCGTAGGAGGACTAGCGGGACAAGAGACCCAGTACTTC
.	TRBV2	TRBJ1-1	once	CASSVDRTREAFF	TGTGCCAGCAGTGTAGACAGGACACGTGAAGCTTTCTTT
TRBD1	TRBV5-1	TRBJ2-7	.	CASSKSFGTANEQYF	TGCGCCAGCAGCAAATCGTTCGGGACAGCTAACGAGCAGTACTTC
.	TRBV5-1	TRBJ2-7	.	CASSLGLYEQYF	TGCGCCAGCAGCTTGGGTCTATACGAGCAGTACTTC
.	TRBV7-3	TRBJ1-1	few	CASSLNVNTEAFF	TGTGCCAGCAGCTTAAATGTGAACACTGAAGCTTTCTTT
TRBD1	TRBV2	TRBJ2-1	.	CASSGTGGSYNEQFF	TGTGCCAGCAGTGGGACAGGCGGCTCCTACAATGAGCAGTTCTTC
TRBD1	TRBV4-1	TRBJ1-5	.	CASSQGDRANSNQPQHF	TGCGCCAGCAGCCAGGGGGACAGGGCAAATAGCAATCAGCCCCAGCATTTT
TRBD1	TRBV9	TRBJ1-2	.	CASSLPAGQPNYGYTF	TGTGCCAGCAGCCTACCGGCGGGACAGCCTAACTATGGCTACACCTTC
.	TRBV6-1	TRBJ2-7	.	CASSERYTSSYEQYF	TGTGCCAGCAGTGAAAGGTACACATCCTCCTACGAGCAGTACTTC
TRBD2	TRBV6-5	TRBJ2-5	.	CASSYALSGNQETQYF	TGTGCCAGCAGTTACGCCCTTAGCGGGAACCAAGAGACCCAGTACTTC
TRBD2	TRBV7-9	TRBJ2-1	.	CASSPLGMGGRGQFF	TGTGCCAGCAGCCCCCTCGGGATGGGAGGGCGTGGGCAGTTCTTC
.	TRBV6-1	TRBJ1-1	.	CASTYLRDGGTEAFF	TGTGCCAGCACTTATCTCAGGGACGGCGGCACTGAAGCTTTCTTT
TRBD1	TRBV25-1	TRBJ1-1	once	CASMGTVSEAFF	TGTGCCAGCATGGGGACAGTCTCTGAAGCTTTCTTT
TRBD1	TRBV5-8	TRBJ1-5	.	CASSLTGGGNQPQHF	TGTGCCAGCAGCCTGACAGGGGGTGGGAATCAGCCCCAGCATTTT
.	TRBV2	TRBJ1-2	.	CAISPGEAKGCGYTF	TGTGCCATCTCCCCAGGGGAGGCAAAGGGTTGCGGCTACACCTTC
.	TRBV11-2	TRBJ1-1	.	CASSLDRQFMNTEAFF	TGTGCCAGCAGCTTAGATCGGCAGTTCATGAACACTGAAGCTTTCTTT
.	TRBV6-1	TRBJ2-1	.	CASRFPGASYNEQFF	TGTGCCAGCAGGTTCCCGGGAGCCTCCTACAATGAGCAGTTCTTC
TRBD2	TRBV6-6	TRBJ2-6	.	CASSPSGSGANVLTF	TGTGCCAGCAGCCCTAGCGGGAGCGGGGCCAACGTCCTGACTTTC
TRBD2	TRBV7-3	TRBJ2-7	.	CASSLDSGSYEQYF	TGTGCCAGCAGCTTAGACAGCGGGAGCTACGAGCAGTACTTC
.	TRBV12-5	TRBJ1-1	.	CASGLAGAEEAFF	TGTGCTAGTGGTTTGGCAGGCGCAGAAGAAGCTTTCTTT
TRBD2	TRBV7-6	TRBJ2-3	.	CASSRLALSTDTQYF	TGTGCCAGCAGCCGACTAGCGCTTAGCACAGATACGCAGTATTTT